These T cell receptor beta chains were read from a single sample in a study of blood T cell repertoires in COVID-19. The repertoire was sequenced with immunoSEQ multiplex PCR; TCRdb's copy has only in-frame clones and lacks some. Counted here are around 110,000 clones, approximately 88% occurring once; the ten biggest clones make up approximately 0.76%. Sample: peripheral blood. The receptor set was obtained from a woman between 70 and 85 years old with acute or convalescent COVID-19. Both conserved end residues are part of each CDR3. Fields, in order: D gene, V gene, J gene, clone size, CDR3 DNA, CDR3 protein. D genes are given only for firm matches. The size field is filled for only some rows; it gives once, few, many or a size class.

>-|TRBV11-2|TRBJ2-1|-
TGTGCCAGCAGCGAAGAGGACAGCGTGCAGTTCTTC
CASSEEDSVQFF
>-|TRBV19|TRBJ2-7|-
TGTGCCAGTAGGGGTGGCAGGGATGGGTTCGAGCAGTACTTC
CASRGGRDGFEQYF
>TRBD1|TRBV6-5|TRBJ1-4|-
TGTGCCAGCGGTAACAGGGGGGACGGGAATGAAAAACTGTTTTTT
CASGNRGDGNEKLFF
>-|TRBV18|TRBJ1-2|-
TGTGCCAGCTCACCACCGGTCGCAGGGATCGATGGCTACACCTTC
CASSPPVAGIDGYTF
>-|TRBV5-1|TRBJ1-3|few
TGCGCCAGCAGCTTGGTGGCAGGGCAAGGAAACACCATATATTTT
CASSLVAGQGNTIYF
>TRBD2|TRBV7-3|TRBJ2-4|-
TGTGCCAGCAGCCCTCTGGGAGGGGAACGGTACATTCAGTACTTC
CASSPLGGERYIQYF
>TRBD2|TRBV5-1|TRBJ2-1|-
TGCGCCAGCAGCGGCGCCGGGAGGGGGAATGAGCAGTTCTTC
CASSGAGRGNEQFF
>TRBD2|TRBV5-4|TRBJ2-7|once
TGTGCCAGCAGCTTGGCCGGGGGGGGCGCTAGCTCCTACGAGCAGTACTTC
CASSLAGGGASSYEQYF
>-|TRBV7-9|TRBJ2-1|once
TGTGCCAGCAGCTTAGCGACTAGCAATGAGCAGTTCTTC
CASSLATSNEQFF
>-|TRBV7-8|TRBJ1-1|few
TGTGCCAGCAGCTCTAGGGGTGGCCCCACTGAAGCTTTCTTT
CASSSRGGPTEAFF
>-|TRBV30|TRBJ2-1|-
TGTGCCTGGACCGACAAAGTCCCCTCCTACAATGAGCAGTTCTTC
CAWTDKVPSYNEQFF
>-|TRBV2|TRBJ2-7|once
TGTGCCAGCAGTGAAGCACGGGGATCCTACGAGCAGTACTTC
CASSEARGSYEQYF
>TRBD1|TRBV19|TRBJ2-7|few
TGTGCCAGTAGTCGGTGGGATACAGGGGCGCCCGGACCTGCCTACGAGCAGTACTTC
CASSRWDTGAPGPAYEQYF
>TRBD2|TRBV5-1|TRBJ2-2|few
TGCGCCAGCAGTGCGGGGGGCCTCGCGAACACCGGGGAGCTGTTTTTT
CASSAGGLANTGELFF
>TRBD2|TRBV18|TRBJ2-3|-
TGTGCCAGCTCACCGCTGGTAGCGGGATTGAGGGATACGCAGTATTTT
CASSPLVAGLRDTQYF
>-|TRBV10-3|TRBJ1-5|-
TGTGCCATCAGTGTGGCAGGGGACGGACAGCCCCAGCATTTT
CAISVAGDGQPQHF
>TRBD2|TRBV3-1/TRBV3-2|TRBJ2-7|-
TGTGCCAGCAGCCAGACTAGCGGGAGCTACGAGCAGTACTTC
CASSQTSGSYEQYF
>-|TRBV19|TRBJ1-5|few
TGTGCCAGTACCCTGACGGCGAGGGCAGGTCAGCCCCAGCATTTT
CASTLTARAGQPQHF
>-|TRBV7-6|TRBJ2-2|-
TGTGCCAGCAGCTTACAAACTAACACCGGGGAGCTGTTTTTT
CASSLQTNTGELFF
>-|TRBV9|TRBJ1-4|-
TGTGCCAGCAGCCCGGAGCCCGACCAGGGCCCCGATGAAAAACTGTTTTTT
CASSPEPDQGPDEKLFF
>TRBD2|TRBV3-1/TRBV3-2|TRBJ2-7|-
TGTGCCAGCATATGCCTCGGGAGGGAACGGAGCGAGCAGTACTTC
CASICLGRERSEQYF
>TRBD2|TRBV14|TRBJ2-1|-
TGTGCCAGCAGCCCGGCTAGCGGGAGGGCTTCATACTACAATGAGCAGTTCTTC
CASSPASGRASYYNEQFF
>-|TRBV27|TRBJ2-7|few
TGTGCCAGCAGTCCCCGGGGGGCGTACGAGCAGTACTTC
CASSPRGAYEQYF
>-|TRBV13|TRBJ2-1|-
TGTGCCAGCACGCCCAGGGGTAATGAGCAGTTCTTC
CASTPRGNEQFF
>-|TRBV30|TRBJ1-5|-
TGTGCCTGGTACCCCTTGACTCTTTCCAATCAGCCCCAGCATTTT
CAWYPLTLSNQPQHF
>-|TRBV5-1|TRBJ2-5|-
TGCGCCAGCGCCCCGGGAGCAGAGACCCAGTACTTC
CASAPGAETQYF
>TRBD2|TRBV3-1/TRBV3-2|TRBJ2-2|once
TGTGCCAGCAGCCAAGATAGGACTAGCCTCAACACCGGGGAGCTGTTTTTT
CASSQDRTSLNTGELFF
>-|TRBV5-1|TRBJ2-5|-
TGCGCCAGCAGCTTAGCACGAGAGACCCAGTACTTC
CASSLARETQYF
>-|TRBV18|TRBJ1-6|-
TGTGCCAGCTCAGGGGGCGGTAATTCACCCCTCCACTTT
CASSGGGNSPLHF
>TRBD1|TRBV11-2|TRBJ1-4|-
TGTGCCAGCAGCTTAGATCACGGGACAGACGAAAAACTGTTTTTT
CASSLDHGTDEKLFF
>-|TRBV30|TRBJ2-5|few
TGTGCCTGGAGTGTAGGGGGGGGGACCCAGTACTTC
CAWSVGGGTQYF
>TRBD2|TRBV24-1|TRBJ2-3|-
TGTGCCACCAGTGATTCCGTTAGCGGGACTTTGGATACGCAGTATTTT
CATSDSVSGTLDTQYF
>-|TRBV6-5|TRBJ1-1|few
TGTGCCGGTGCCCTCAGGGTTAACACTGAAGCTTTCTTT
CAGALRVNTEAFF
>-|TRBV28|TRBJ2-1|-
TGTGCCAGCAGTAGAAGTACTTCCTACAATGAGCAGTTCTTC
CASSRSTSYNEQFF
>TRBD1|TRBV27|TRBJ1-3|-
TGTGCCAGCAGTTTAAGTCGGGGACAGGCTGGAAACACCATATATTTT
CASSLSRGQAGNTIYF
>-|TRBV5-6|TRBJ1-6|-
TGTGCCAGCAGCTTGGGTCAGGCCTATCGCTCCTATAATTCACCCCTCCACTTT
CASSLGQAYRSYNSPLHF
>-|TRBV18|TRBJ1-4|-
TGTGCCAGCTCCCCCGGGGTGGGGGAAAAACTGTTTTTT
CASSPGVGEKLFF
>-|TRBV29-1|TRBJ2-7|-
TGCAGCGTTGACGCGGGACCCTACGAGCAGTACTTC
CSVDAGPYEQYF
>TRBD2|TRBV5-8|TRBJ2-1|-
TGTGCCAGCAGCTCAACCGGGACTAGCGGGAGTAGCCAGTTCTTC
CASSSTGTSGSSQFF
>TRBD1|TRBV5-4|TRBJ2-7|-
TGTGCCAGCAGCTTTACAGGGGTCGACGAGCAGTACTTC
CASSFTGVDEQYF
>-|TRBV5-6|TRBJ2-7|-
TGTGCCAGCAGCTTGGTTGAGGGGGGGTTTTACGAGCAGTACTTC
CASSLVEGGFYEQYF
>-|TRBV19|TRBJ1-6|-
TGTGCCAGTAGTAGCGGGGCGGATTCACCCCTCCACTTT
CASSSGADSPLHF
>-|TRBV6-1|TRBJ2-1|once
TGTGCCAGCAGTGATCAAGGGAGTTCCTACAATGAGCAGTTCTTC
CASSDQGSSYNEQFF
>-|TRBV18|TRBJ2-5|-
TGTGCCAGCTCACCGGCCTTGGAAGAGACCCAGTACTTC
CASSPALEETQYF
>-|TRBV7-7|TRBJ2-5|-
TGTGCCAGCAGCTTAGGGGGAGGCGGGTACCAAGAGACCCAGTACTTC
CASSLGGGGYQETQYF
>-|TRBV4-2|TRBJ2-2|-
TGTGCCAGCAGCCAAGTTCCCACCCAAACATTTACCCACACCGGGGAGCTGTTTTTT
CASSQVPTQTFTHTGELFF
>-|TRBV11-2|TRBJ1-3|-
TGTGCCAGCAGCTTAAGGGGGATCTCTGGAAACACCATATATTTT
CASSLRGISGNTIYF
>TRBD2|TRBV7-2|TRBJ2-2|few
TGTGCCAGCAGCTTAAACCCTAGCGGGACGAACACCGGGGAGCTGTTTTTT
CASSLNPSGTNTGELFF
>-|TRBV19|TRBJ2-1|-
TGTGCCAGTAGTCTTACTAGCAGTAATGAGCAGTTCTTC
CASSLTSSNEQFF
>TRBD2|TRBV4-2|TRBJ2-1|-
TGTGCCAGCAGCCAAGTAAGGCTAGCGGGTTACAATGAGCAGTTCTTC
CASSQVRLAGYNEQFF
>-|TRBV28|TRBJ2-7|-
TGTGCCAGTAGTTACAGCGGGCCCCCTTACGAGCAGTACTTC
CASSYSGPPYEQYF
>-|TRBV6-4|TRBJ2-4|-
TGTGCCAGCATTCTTACAGGGTTTGAGACCAAAAACATTCAGTACTTC
CASILTGFETKNIQYF
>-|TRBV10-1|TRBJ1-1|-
TGCGCCAGTAGTGCCTCGAGGACAGCGAACACTGAAGCTTTCTTT
CASSASRTANTEAFF
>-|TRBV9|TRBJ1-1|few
-
CASSVGQGAGRTFF
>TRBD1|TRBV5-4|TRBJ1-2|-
TGTGCCAGCAGCCCGTCTTCCGGGACAGACTATGGCTACACCTTC
CASSPSSGTDYGYTF
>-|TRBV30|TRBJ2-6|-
TGTGCCTGGAGTGTTGGAGGTAGCGGACGAATCTCTGGGGCCAACGTCCTGACTTTC
CAWSVGGSGRISGANVLTF
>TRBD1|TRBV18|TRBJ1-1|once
TGTGCCAGCTCACCTAACAGGGGTGGCACTGAAGCTTTCTTT
CASSPNRGGTEAFF
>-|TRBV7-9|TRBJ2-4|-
TGTGCCAGCAGCCCGGCGGACAGAAACATTCAGTACTTC
CASSPADRNIQYF